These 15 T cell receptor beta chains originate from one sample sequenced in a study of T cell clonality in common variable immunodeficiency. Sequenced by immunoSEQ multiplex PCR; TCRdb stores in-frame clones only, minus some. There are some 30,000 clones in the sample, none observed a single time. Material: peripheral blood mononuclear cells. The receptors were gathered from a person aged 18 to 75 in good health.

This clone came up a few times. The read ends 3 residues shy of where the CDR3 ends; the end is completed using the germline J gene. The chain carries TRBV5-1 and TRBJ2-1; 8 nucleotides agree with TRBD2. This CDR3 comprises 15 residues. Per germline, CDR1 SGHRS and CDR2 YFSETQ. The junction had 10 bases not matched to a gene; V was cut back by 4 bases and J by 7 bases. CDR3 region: CASSPDREGQNEQFF. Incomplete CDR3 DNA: TGCGCCAGCAGCCCGGACCGGGAGGGGCAGAATGAG.

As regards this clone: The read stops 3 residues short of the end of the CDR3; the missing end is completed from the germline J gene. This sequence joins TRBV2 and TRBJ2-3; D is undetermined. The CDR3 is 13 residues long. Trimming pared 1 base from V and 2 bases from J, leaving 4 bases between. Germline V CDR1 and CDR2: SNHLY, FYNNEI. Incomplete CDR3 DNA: TGTGCCAGCAGTGAAGTGTACACAGATACG. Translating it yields CASSEVYTDT. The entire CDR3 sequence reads CASSEVYTDTQYF.

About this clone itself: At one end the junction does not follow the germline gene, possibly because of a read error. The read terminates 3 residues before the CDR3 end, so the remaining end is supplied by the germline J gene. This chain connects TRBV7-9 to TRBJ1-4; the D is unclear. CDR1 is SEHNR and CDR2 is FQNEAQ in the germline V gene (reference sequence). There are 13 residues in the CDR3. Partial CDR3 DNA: TGTTCCAGCAGCTCTGCAACTAATGAAAAA. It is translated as CSSSSATNEK. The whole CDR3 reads CSSSSATNEKLFF.

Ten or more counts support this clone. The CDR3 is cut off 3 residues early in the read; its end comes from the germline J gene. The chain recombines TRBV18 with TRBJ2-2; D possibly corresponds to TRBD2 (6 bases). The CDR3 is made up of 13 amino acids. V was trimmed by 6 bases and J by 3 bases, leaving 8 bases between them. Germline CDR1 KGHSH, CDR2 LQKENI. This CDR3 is CASSRGDTGELFF. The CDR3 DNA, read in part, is TGTGCCAGCTCGCGGGGTGACACCGGGGAG. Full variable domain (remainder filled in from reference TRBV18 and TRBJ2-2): NAGVMQNPRHLVRRRGQEARLRCSPMKGHSHVYWYRQLPEEGLKFMVYLQKENIIDESGMPKERFSAEFPKEGPSILRIQQVVRGDSAAYFCASSRGDTGELFFGEGSRLTVL.

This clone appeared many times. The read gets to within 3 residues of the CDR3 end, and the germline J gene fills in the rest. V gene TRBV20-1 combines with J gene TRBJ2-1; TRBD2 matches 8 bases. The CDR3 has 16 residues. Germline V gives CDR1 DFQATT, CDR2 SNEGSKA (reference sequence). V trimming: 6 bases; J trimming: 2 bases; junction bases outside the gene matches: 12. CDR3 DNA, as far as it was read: TGCAGTGCACTCACTGTGATAGCGGGACCCTACAATGAG. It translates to CSALTVIAGPYNE. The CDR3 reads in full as CSALTVIAGPYNEQFF.

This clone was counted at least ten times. Incomplete CDR3 DNA: TGCGCCAGCAGTCCCATTCAGGGTTCCTACGAG. This codes for CASSPIQGSYE. The full CDR3 reads CASSPIQGSYEQYF. The chain couples TRBV10-1 to TRBJ2-7, with D possibly TRBD1 on 5 matching bases. Read sequence stops 3 residues before the CDR3 end, and the germline J gene provides the missing end. V gave up 5 bases and J gave up 1 base, with 12 bases separating them. Germline V gene sequence: CDR1 WNHNN, CDR2 SYGVQD (reference sequence). CDR3 length equals 14 residues.

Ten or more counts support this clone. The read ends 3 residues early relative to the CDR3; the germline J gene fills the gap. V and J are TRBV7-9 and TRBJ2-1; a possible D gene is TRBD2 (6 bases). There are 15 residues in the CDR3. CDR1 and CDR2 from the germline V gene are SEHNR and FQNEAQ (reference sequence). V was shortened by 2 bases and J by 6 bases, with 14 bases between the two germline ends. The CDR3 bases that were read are TGTGCCAGCAGCTTAAGACTAGATTCAACCAATGAG. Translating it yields CASSLRLDSTNE. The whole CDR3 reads CASSLRLDSTNEQFF.

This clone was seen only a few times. CDR3 DNA (partial): TGTGCCACCTCGGGGATGGGCAATCAGCCC. Its protein product is CATSGMGNQP. The CDR3 in its entirety is CATSGMGNQPQHF. V usage is TRBV19 and J usage is TRBJ1-5; D remains ambiguous. The read falls 3 residues short of the CDR3 end, and the missing part is taken from the germline J gene. CDR3 size: 13 residues. V gave up 10 bases and J gave up 2 bases, with 12 bases separating them. Germline-derived CDR1 and CDR2 are LNHDA and SQIVND (reference sequence).

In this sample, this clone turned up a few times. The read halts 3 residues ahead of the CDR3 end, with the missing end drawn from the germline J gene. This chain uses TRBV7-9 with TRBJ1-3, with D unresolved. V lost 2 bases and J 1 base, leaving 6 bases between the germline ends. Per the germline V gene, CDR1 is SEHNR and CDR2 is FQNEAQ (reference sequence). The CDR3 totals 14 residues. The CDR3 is CASSLQESGNTIYF. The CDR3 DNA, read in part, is TGTGCCAGCAGCTTACAGGAATCTGGAAACACC.

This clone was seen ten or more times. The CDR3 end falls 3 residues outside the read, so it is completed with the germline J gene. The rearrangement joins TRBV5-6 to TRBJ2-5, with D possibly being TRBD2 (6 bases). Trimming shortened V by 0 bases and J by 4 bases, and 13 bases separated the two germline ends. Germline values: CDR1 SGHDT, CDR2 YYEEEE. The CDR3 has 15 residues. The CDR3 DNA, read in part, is TGTGCCAGCAGCTTGGGCGGGATAGCCGGAGAGACC. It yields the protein CASSLGGIAGET. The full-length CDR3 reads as CASSLGGIAGETQYF. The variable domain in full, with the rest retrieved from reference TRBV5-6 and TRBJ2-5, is DAGVTQSPTHLIKTRGQQVTLRCSPKSGHDTVSWYQQALGQGPQFIFQYYEEEERQRGNFPDRFSGHQFPNYSSELNVNALLLGDSALYLCASSLGGIAGETQYFGPGTRLLVL.

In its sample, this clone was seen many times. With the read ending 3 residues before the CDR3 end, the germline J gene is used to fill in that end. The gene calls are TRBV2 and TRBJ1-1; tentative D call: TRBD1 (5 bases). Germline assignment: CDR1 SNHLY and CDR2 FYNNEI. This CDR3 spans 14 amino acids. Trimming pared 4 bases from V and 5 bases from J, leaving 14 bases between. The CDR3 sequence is CASSVEGPRTEAFF. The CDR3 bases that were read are TGTGCCAGCAGTGTGGAGGGGCCTCGAACTGAA.

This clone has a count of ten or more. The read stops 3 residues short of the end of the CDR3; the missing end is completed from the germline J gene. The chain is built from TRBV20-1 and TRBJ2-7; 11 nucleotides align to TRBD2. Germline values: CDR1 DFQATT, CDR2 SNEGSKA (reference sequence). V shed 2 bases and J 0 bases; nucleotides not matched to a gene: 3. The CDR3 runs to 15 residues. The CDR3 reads CSARLAGGGSYEQYF. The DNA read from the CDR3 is TGCAGTGCTAGACTAGCGGGAGGAGGCTCCTACGAG.

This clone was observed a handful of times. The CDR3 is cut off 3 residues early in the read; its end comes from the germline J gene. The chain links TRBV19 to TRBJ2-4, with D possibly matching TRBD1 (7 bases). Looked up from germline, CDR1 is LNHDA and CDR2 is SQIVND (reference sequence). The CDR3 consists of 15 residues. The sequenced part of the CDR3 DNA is TGTGCCAGTAGTCCCGGATTTGGAGGGGGCACTGGT. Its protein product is CASSPGFGGGTG. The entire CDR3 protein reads CASSPGFGGGTGQYF.

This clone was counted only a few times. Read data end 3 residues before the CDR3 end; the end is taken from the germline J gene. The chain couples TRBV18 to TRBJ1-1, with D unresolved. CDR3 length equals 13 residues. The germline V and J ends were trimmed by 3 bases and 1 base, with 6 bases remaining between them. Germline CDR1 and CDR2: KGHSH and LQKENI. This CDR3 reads CASSPSQNTEAFF. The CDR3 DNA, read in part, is TGTGCCAGCTCACCCTCACAGAACACTGAA.

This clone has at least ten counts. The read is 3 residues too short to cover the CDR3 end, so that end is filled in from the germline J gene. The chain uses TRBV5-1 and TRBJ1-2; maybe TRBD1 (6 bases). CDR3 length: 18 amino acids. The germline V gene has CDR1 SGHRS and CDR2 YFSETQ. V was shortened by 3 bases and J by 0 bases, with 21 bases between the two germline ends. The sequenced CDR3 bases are TGCGCCAGCAGCTCGGGAACGGGACAACGAAATGCTAACTATGGC. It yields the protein CASSSGTGQRNANYG. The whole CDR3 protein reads CASSSGTGQRNANYGYTF.